This T cell receptor (beta chain) appears in the sequencing data of a study of identical twins. TCRdb re-analysed the 5' RACE reads in MiXCR, keeping a single row per CDR3 protein. The sample gives about 520,000 distinct CDR3 sequences, approximately 22% of which show up once; about 0.99% is in the top ten. This clonotype has more than one count but fewer than ten. This sample also belongs to another study, concerning T cells expressing NK-cell markers. That work contributes: There were several donors in whom these clonotypes also led the CD3+CD56-NKG2C+ fraction.

Specimen: CD4+ T cells sorted from blood. The sequence was collected from a woman between 18 and 29 years old in good health.

CDR3 in DNA: TGTGCCAGCAGTATATTGGGACAGGGCCTCTACGAGCAGTACTTC. It translates to CASSILGQGLYEQYF. The chain is built from TRBV7-2 and TRBJ2-7; 9 nucleotides line up with TRBD1. V was pared by 6 bases and J by 3 bases, with 9 bases of the junction left unmatched. The CDR3 is made up of 15 amino acids. Germline lookup yields CDR1 SGHTA and CDR2 FQGNSA. Supplemented by reference TRBV7-2 and TRBJ2-7, the full variable domain reads GAGVSQSPSNKVTEKGKDVELRCDPISGHTALYWYRQSLGQGLEFLIYFQGNSAPDKSGLPSDRFSAERTGGSVSTLTIQRTQQEDSAVYLCASSILGQGLYEQYFGPGTRLTVT.